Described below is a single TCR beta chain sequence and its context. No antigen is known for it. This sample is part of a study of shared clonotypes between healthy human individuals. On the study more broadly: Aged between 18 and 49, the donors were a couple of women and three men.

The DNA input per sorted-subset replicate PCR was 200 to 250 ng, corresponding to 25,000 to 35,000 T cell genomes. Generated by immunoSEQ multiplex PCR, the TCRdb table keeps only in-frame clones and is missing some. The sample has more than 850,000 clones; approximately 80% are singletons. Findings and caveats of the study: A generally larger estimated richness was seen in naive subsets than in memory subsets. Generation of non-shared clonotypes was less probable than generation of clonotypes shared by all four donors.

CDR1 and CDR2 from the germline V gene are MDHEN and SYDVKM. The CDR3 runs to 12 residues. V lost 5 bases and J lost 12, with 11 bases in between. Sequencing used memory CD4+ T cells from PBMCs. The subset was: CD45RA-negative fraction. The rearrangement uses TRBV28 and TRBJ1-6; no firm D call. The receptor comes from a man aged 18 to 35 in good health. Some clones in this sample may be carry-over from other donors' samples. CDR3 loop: CASSQRTEPLHF. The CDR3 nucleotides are TGTGCCAGCAGTCAAAGAACAGAACCCCTCCACTTT.